This entry is about one T cell receptor (beta chain). The CDR3 spans 14 residues. CDR1 is SGHAT and CDR2 is FQDESV in the germline V gene (reference sequence). J was trimmed by 4 bases and V by 7 bases; bases with no gene match: 5. The data derive from a study of cytomegalovirus exposure and HLA in healthy donors. PCR employed 60 Vbeta and 13 Jbeta primers. Assay used: immunoSEQ multiplex PCR; TCRdb lists only in-frame clones, some missing. The sample consists of 130,000 or so clones, around 81% of them appearing once. V and J are TRBV11-1 and TRBJ2-2; TRBD2 matches at 8 bases. The receptor was derived from a woman in her thirties or forties in good health and CMV-seronegative. The source material was PBMCs. The CDR3 nucleotides are TGTGCCAGCATAGGCCTAGCGGGCACCGGGGAGCTGTTTTTT. Translation: CASIGLAGTGELFF.